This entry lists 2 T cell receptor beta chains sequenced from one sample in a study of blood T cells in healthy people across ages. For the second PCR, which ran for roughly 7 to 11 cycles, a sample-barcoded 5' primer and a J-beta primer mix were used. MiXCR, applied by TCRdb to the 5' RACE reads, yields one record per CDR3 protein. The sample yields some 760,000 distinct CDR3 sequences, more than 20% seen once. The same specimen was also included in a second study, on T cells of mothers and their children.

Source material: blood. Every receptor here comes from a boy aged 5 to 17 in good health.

The chain's CDR3 is CATGELVNEKLFF. The DNA for the CDR3 is TGTGCCACCGGAGAACTAGTGAATGAAAAACTGTTTTTT. V usage is TRBV25-1 and J usage is TRBJ1-4, with unresolved D. The CDR3 runs to 13 residues. Trimming shortened V by 10 bases and J by 5 bases, and 14 bases separated the two germline ends. CDR1 and CDR2 (germline): MGHDK, SYGVNS.

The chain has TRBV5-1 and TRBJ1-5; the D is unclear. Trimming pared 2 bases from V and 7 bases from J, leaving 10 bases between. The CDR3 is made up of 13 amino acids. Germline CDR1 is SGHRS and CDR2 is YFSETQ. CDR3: CASSFGKDQPQHF. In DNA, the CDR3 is TGCGCCAGCAGCTTCGGCAAAGACCAGCCCCAGCATTTT.